Below, 4 T cell receptor beta chains from the same sample are listed, as sequenced in a study of cytomegalovirus exposure and HLA in healthy donors. The protocol was immunoSEQ multiplex PCR, while the TCRdb copy is restricted to in-frame clones and leaves out a portion. The data show approximately 260,000 clones, 80% to 90% seen once. The sample comprised PBMCs. These TCRs come from a woman aged 18-29 years in good health and CMV-seronegative.

This clone showed up just once. The V call is TRBV10-2, the J call TRBJ2-7; D possibly corresponds to TRBD1 (7 bases). CDR3 length: 12 amino acids. Trimming took off 11 bases at V and 4 bases at J, with 15 bases between the two ends. Germline V gives CDR1 WSHSY, CDR2 SAAADI. CDR3 loop: CAGGTEPYEQYF. The CDR3 DNA reads as TGCGCCGGCGGGACAGAGCCATACGAGCAGTACTTC.

The chain uses TRBV7-8 and TRBJ1-2; 8 positions agree with TRBD1. V gave up 5 bases and J gave up 4 bases; unmatched junction bases: 9. The germline V gene has CDR1 SGHVS and CDR2 FQNEAQ. This CDR3 has 15 amino acids. The CDR3 DNA sequence: TGTGCCAGCAGCACCCGGACAGGGCGACTCTATGGCTACACCTTC. Its translation: CASSTRTGRLYGYTF.

V is TRBV6-5 and J is TRBJ1-5, with unresolved D. The V gene's germline CDR1 is MNHEY and CDR2 SVGAGI. V was shortened by 0 bases and J by 2 bases, with 8 bases between the two germline ends. CDR3 length: 15 amino acids. DNA for the CDR3: TGTGCCAGCAGTTACTCGAGTACAGGCAATCAGCCCCAGCATTTT. Its protein product is CASSYSSTGNQPQHF.

The chain is built from TRBV6-5 and TRBJ2-7; maybe TRBD1 (6 bases). Germline lookup yields CDR1 MNHEY and CDR2 SVGAGI. CDR3 length equals 15 residues. V was trimmed by 3 bases and J by 1 base, leaving 13 bases between them. CDR3 residues: CASSYTGTWSYEQYF. The CDR3 DNA reads as TGTGCCAGCAGTTATACCGGGACATGGTCCTACGAGCAGTACTTC.